The 22 T cell receptor beta chains below all came from one sample that was sequenced in a study of patients and donors after allogeneic stem cell transplantation. TCRdb re-analysed the RT-PCR reads in MiXCR, keeping a single row per CDR3 protein. Among roughly 200,000 distinct CDR3 sequences, around 41% were seen once, and the ten largest hold 25% to 35%. The sample comprised blood, either unsorted or a sorted T cell fraction (not recorded which). These TCRs come from a human donor who was either an allogeneic HSCT recipient or a stem cell or donor lymphocyte infusion donor (not recorded which). It is not recorded whose cells these are; they may come from a transplant donor.

This chain connects TRBV29-1 to TRBJ1-2; the match to TRBD1 covers 8 bases. The CDR3 spans 14 residues. The germline V gene encodes CDR1 SQVTM and CDR2 ANQGSEA. V was pared by 7 bases and J by 8 bases, with 15 bases of the junction left unmatched. This CDR3 reads CSGRNPTGAEGYTF. In DNA form, the CDR3 reads TGCAGCGGCCGGAACCCGACAGGGGCAGAAGGCTACACCTTC.

A few counts support this clonotype. The rearrangement uses TRBV7-3 and TRBJ1-1, with no clear D. V was clipped by 2 bases and J by 1 base, with 5 bases between them. CDR1 and CDR2 (germline): SGHTA, FQGTGA. This CDR3 has 13 residues. CDR3 residues: CASSLWTNTEAFF. Written as DNA, the CDR3 is TGTGCCAGCAGCTTATGGACGAACACTGAAGCTTTCTTT.

This clonotype was observed a handful of times. V and J are TRBV6-6 and TRBJ1-5, with D tentatively TRBD1 (6 bases). The CDR3 consists of 15 residues. Germline CDR1 reads MNHNY; CDR2 reads SVGAGI (reference sequence). The V end lost 2 bases, the J end lost 3 bases, and 11 bases lay between the germline ends. Here the CDR3 DNA reads TGTGCCAGCAGTTACCTGACAGGACCCAATCAGCCCCAGCATTTT. Translated: CASSYLTGPNQPQHF.

The chain carries TRBV13 and TRBJ2-3, with 9 bases aligning to TRBD1. Germline V gives CDR1 PRHDT, CDR2 FYEKMQ (reference sequence). This CDR3 is 16 amino acids long. J gave up 5 bases and V 1 base, and 7 bases lay outside the gene matches. This chain's CDR3 is CASSLDPGQGEDTQYF. The CDR3 bases are TGTGCCAGCAGCTTAGACCCGGGACAGGGTGAAGATACGCAGTATTTT.

The V gene is TRBV29-1, the J gene TRBJ2-3, with a possible D match to TRBD2 (5 bases). The CDR3 is 17 amino acids. Between the trimmed V and J ends, which lost 8 bases and 0 bases, there was a span of 24 bases. Germline V gene lookup returns CDR1 SQVTM and CDR2 ANQGSEA. This CDR3 reads CSTPVLTETTSTDTQYF. The CDR3 bases are TGCAGCACCCCGGTTTTGACGGAGACTACTAGCACAGATACGCAGTATTTT.

V usage is TRBV21-1 and J usage is TRBJ1-1. TRBV21-1 is a listed pseudogene. This CDR3 has 17 amino acids. The CDR3 DNA is TGTGCCAGCAGCAAAGTAAGGAGTGGATTTATGAACACTGAAGCTTTCTTT. The encoded protein is CASSKVRSGFMNTEAFF.

Concerning this clonotype: Mismatch with germline at one junction end may stem from a read error. The CDR3 region is CASSSLGQESF. DNA for the CDR3: TGTGCCAGCAGCTCGCTCGGACAGGAAAGCTTC. The rearrangement links TRBV7-2 to TRBJ1-2, with 7 positions matching TRBD1. The CDR3 extends over 11 amino acids. Germline values: CDR1 SGHTA, CDR2 FQGNSA.

The J gene is TRBJ2-5, the V gene TRBV6-5; either TRBD1 or TRBD2 may supply D (6 bases each). The CDR3 length is 16 residues. V shed 2 bases and J shed 8 bases, with 21 bases lying between them. Germline V gene data show CDR1 as MNHEY and CDR2 as SVGAGI. The CDR3 spells CASSYEEGGPFGTQYF. Here the CDR3 DNA reads TGTGCCAGCAGTTACGAAGAGGGGGGCCCCTTCGGAACCCAGTACTTC.

The chain joins TRBV5-6 to TRBJ1-2, with 8 bases fitting TRBD1. CDR3 length equals 16 residues. The V and J ends lost 3 bases and 3 bases, in that order; junction bases with no gene match: 10. Germline V gives CDR1 SGHDT, CDR2 YYEEEE. CDR3 bases: TGTGCCAGCAGCTATGCTGGACAGGGATTACACTATGGCTACACCTTC. Protein: CASSYAGQGLHYGYTF. Based on the CDR3 plus reference TRBV5-6 and TRBJ1-2, the full variable domain is DAGVTQSPTHLIKTRGQQVTLRCSPKSGHDTVSWYQQALGQGPQFIFQYYEEEERQRGNFPDRFSGHQFPNYSSELNVNALLLGDSALYLCASSYAGQGLHYGYTFGSGTRLTVV.

The chain links TRBV18 to TRBJ1-2; 10 nucleotides match TRBD1. From germline, CDR1 is KGHSH and CDR2 LQKENI. The CDR3 is 14 amino acids. J was trimmed by 5 bases and V by 3 bases; bases with no gene match: 3. The CDR3 DNA sequence: TGTGCCAGCTCACCTATGGACAGGGGGTATGGCTACACCTTC. The encoded protein is CASSPMDRGYGYTF.

This chain uses TRBV12-3 or TRBV12-4 with TRBJ1-1; D uncertain. The CDR3 is 13 amino acids. Trimming stripped 7 bases from V and 6 bases from J, with 15 bases between. The CDR3 loop is CASTGGPDPEAFF. Written as DNA, the CDR3 is TGTGCCAGCACCGGTGGCCCGGACCCTGAAGCTTTCTTT.

The CDR3 DNA sequence: TGTGCCAGCAGCCGCGGGACTAGCGGGAGGACAGATACGCAGTATTTT. It encodes CASSRGTSGRTDTQYF. This rearrangement joins TRBV11-1 to TRBJ2-3; 15 positions agree with TRBD2. CDR1 SGHAT and CDR2 FQDESV come from the germline V gene (reference sequence). This CDR3 has 16 residues. V lost 5 bases, J lost 3 bases, and 3 bases stayed unmatched.

This chain connects TRBV24-1 to TRBJ2-2; possible D gene TRBD2, 6 bases. Germline lookup yields CDR1 KGHDR and CDR2 SFDVKD. This CDR3 comprises 13 residues. Trimming cost V 7 bases and J 6 bases, with 11 bases left between them. The CDR3 region is CATSPTRPGELFF. The CDR3 coding sequence is TGTGCCACCAGCCCGACTAGGCCCGGGGAGCTGTTTTTT.

This rearrangement joins TRBV10-3 to TRBJ2-1; 10 bases line up with TRBD2. From germline, CDR1 is ENHRY and CDR2 SYGVKD. The J segment lost 2 bases and the V segment lost 10 bases, leaving 2 bases of the junction unmatched. The CDR3 totals 13 residues. Written as DNA, the CDR3 is TGTGCCAGCACTAGCGGGGCCTACAATGAGCAGTTCTTC. Its protein product is CASTSGAYNEQFF.

This chain connects TRBV29-1 to TRBJ2-2; D is possibly TRBD2 (5 bases). This CDR3 has 15 amino acids. Trimming cost V 7 bases and J 5 bases, with 20 bases left between them. Germline CDR1 is SQVTM and CDR2 is ANQGSEA. CDR3: CSGLEGGPQTGELFF. The CDR3 bases are TGCAGCGGCCTTGAGGGCGGCCCTCAGACCGGGGAGCTGTTTTTT.

The chain recombines TRBV4-3 with TRBJ2-3; D perhaps matches TRBD1 (5 bases). Germline V gene data show CDR1 as LGHNA and CDR2 as YSLEER. This CDR3 is built from 16 residues. V dropped 0 bases and J dropped 1 base, with 11 bases sitting between them. CDR3: CASSQDQGYGTDTQYF. In nucleotides, the CDR3 is TGCGCCAGCAGCCAAGATCAGGGCTACGGCACAGATACGCAGTATTTT.

This chain uses TRBV11-3 with TRBJ2-4; D is perhaps TRBD1 (6 bases). CDR1 and CDR2 from the germline V gene are SGHNT and YENEEA. The CDR3 length is 15 residues. Between the trimmed V and J ends, which lost 0 bases and 7 bases, there was a span of 13 bases. This chain's CDR3 is CASSLDSRGENIQYF. Here the CDR3 DNA reads TGTGCCAGCAGCTTAGATAGCAGGGGAGAGAACATTCAGTACTTC.

This clonotype was observed a few times. This chain links TRBV12-3 or TRBV12-4 with TRBJ2-1; TRBD2 matches at 11 bases. CDR3 length: 15 amino acids. V trimming: 4 bases; J trimming: 4 bases; junction bases outside the gene matches: 3. CDR3 residues: CASSSTSGVYNEQFF. CDR3 coding DNA: TGTGCCAGCAGTTCGACTAGCGGGGTATACAATGAGCAGTTCTTC.

CDR3 nucleotides: TGTGCCAGCAGTTTAAAGTGGACAGGGTACTACACCTTC. This translates into CASSLKWTGYYTF. This chain links TRBV28 with TRBJ1-2, with 8 bases fitting TRBD1. Germline V CDR1 and CDR2: MDHEN, SYDVKM. The CDR3 totals 13 residues. Losses at the gene ends were 2 bases for V and 10 bases for J; bases not matched to a gene: 6.

The chain is built from TRBV28 and TRBJ1-5; D ambiguous. The CDR3 contains 14 residues. V gave up 4 bases and J gave up 0 bases, with 7 bases separating them. Germline V lookup: CDR1 MDHEN, CDR2 SYDVKM. The DNA for the CDR3 is TGTGCCAGCAGTTGGGGTTATAGCAATCAGCCCCAGCATTTT. Its protein is CASSWGYSNQPQHF.

This chain uses TRBV18 with TRBJ1-3; D is undetermined. Trimming shortened V by 6 bases and J by 0 bases, and 18 bases separated the two germline ends. Germline V lookup: CDR1 KGHSH, CDR2 LQKENI. The CDR3 extends over 17 amino acids. CDR3 in amino acids: CASSRVIDKSSGNTIYF. DNA of the CDR3: TGTGCCAGCTCCCGCGTTATAGATAAGAGCTCTGGAAACACCATATATTTT.

The chain couples TRBV29-1 to TRBJ2-3; tentatively, D is TRBD2 (6 bases). V lost 8 bases to trimming and J lost 3 bases, with 21 bases between them. Germline V lookup: CDR1 SQVTM, CDR2 ANQGSEA. The CDR3 is 15 residues long. Here the CDR3 DNA reads TGCAGCCTCCAGGGTGCGGGGAAGGGGACAGATACGCAGTATTTT. Translated: CSLQGAGKGTDTQYF.